A single sample gave rise to the 30 T cell receptor beta chains below, sequenced in a study of T cell changes during pregnancy in multiple sclerosis. Produced via immunoSEQ multiplex PCR; TCRdb's table is partial and in-frame only. The sample includes 70,000 to 95,000 clones, 93% seen only once; the top ten take approximately 2.4%. This material consisted of peripheral blood, taken in the second trimester of pregnancy. These receptors were collected from a female donor with multiple sclerosis, enrolled in a pregnancy study.

The chain employs TRBV7-3 and TRBJ2-5; 7 nucleotides agree with TRBD2. The V and J ends lost 5 bases and 8 bases, in that order; junction bases with no gene match: 8. Per the germline V gene, CDR1 is SGHTA and CDR2 is FQGTGA. CDR3 length equals 13 residues. The CDR3 coding sequence is TGTGCCAGCAGCGAAGCAGGGAGGGGTACCCAGTACTTC. Amino acid sequence: CASSEAGRGTQYF.

The rearrangement uses TRBV5-1 and TRBJ1-6, with D hard to call. V was cut by 7 bases and J by 4 bases, with 9 bases left in between. The CDR3 totals 13 residues. CDR1 and CDR2 (germline): SGHRS, YFSETQ. CDR3 in amino acids: CASRLEYNSPLHF. DNA of the CDR3: TGCGCCAGCCGCCTAGAGTATAATTCACCCCTCCACTTT.

V and J are TRBV6-5 and TRBJ1-6; maybe TRBD1 (6 bases). The CDR3 has 15 residues. V dropped 2 bases and J dropped 8 bases, with 13 bases sitting between them. Looked up from germline, CDR1 is MNHEY and CDR2 is SVGAGI. CDR3 loop: CASSYRRDIYSPLHF. The CDR3, as DNA: TGTGCCAGCAGTTACCGCCGGGACATTTATTCACCCCTCCACTTT.

This chain uses TRBV6-6 with TRBJ1-3; D remains unclear. There are 15 residues in the CDR3. Germline V lookup: CDR1 MNHNY, CDR2 SVGAGI (reference sequence). V lost 5 bases and J 0 bases, leaving 11 bases between the germline ends. The chain's CDR3 is CASSMDGSSGNTIYF. The CDR3 DNA reads TGTGCCAGCAGTATGGACGGGAGCTCTGGAAACACCATATATTTT.

This chain uses TRBV10-1 with TRBJ1-6, with 10 bases aligning to TRBD1. After removal of 4 bases from V and 7 bases from J, the junction contained 1 base not matched to a gene. The CDR3 has 14 amino acids. Germline-derived CDR1 and CDR2 are WNHNN and SYGVQD (reference sequence). The CDR3 here is CASSGQGANSPLHF. As DNA, the CDR3 is TGCGCCAGCAGTGGACAGGGGGCGAATTCACCCCTCCACTTT.

The rearrangement uses TRBV9 and TRBJ2-1; D is possibly TRBD1 (6 bases). With 0 bases removed from V and 7 bases from J, the gap between germline ends came to 11 bases. Germline assignment: CDR1 SGDLS and CDR2 YYNGEE. The CDR3 totals 14 residues. CDR3 protein: CASSVAGQWNEQFF. The CDR3 DNA sequence: TGTGCCAGCAGCGTAGCTGGACAGTGGAATGAGCAGTTCTTC.

V is TRBV10-3 and J is TRBJ2-7; TRBD1 matches 7 bases. The CDR3 spans 14 residues. After removal of 0 bases from V and 5 bases from J, the junction contained 4 bases not matched to a gene. Germline CDR1 ENHRY, CDR2 SYGVKD. CDR3 DNA sequence: TGTGCCATCAGTGAGTCGACAGGGAGCGACGAGCAGTACTTC. It specifies CAISESTGSDEQYF.

CDR3 in amino acids: CASSKTEMNTEAFF. The CDR3 DNA sequence: TGTGCCAGCAGTAAAACAGAAATGAACACTGAAGCTTTCTTT. The rearrangement links TRBV2 to TRBJ1-1, with unresolved D. V shed 5 bases and J shed 0 bases, with 10 bases lying between them. CDR3 size: 14 residues. Germline V gives CDR1 SNHLY, CDR2 FYNNEI.

The chain recombines TRBV19 with TRBJ2-1; 9 bases are shared with TRBD2. CDR1 and CDR2 from the germline V gene are LNHDA and SQIVND (reference sequence). The CDR3 sequence is 14 residues long. V lost 5 bases, J lost 8 bases, and 7 bases stayed unmatched. DNA for the CDR3: TGTGCCAGTAGTTCTGGCGGGGGGGTATATGAGCAGTTCTTC. Its protein product is CASSSGGGVYEQFF. The whole variable domain, filled in from reference TRBV19 and TRBJ2-1, reads DGGITQSPKYLFRKEGQNVTLSCEQNLNHDAMYWYRQDPGQGLRLIYYSQIVNDFQKGDIAEGYSVSREKKESFPLTVTSAQKNPTAFYLCASSSGGGVYEQFFGPGTRLTVL.

The V and J genes are TRBV5-4 and TRBJ2-3; 8 nucleotides align to TRBD1. This CDR3 is built from 15 residues. Germline V gene lookup returns CDR1 SGHNT and CDR2 YYREEE (reference sequence). Trimming took 4 bases from V and 3 from J; bases not matched to a gene: 7. CDR3 bases: TGTGCCAGCAGCCTCCCGACAGGGGTTACAGATACGCAGTATTTT. Residues: CASSLPTGVTDTQYF.

This clone showed up just once. This chain connects TRBV5-6 to TRBJ2-5, with TRBD1 identical over 8 bases. The trim removed 3 bases at V and 0 bases at J, leaving 4 bases unmatched. The germline gives CDR1 SGHDT, CDR2 YYEEEE. The CDR3 extends over 15 amino acids. The CDR3 nucleotides read TGTGCCAGCAGCTGGGACAGGAGCTACCAAGAGACCCAGTACTTC. Amino acids: CASSWDRSYQETQYF.

J is TRBJ2-3 and V is TRBV11-2; 7 bases agree with TRBD2. V lost 2 bases to trimming and J lost 4 bases; unmatched junction nucleotides: 6. The CDR3 has 15 residues. CDR1 SGHAT and CDR2 FQNNGV come from the germline V gene. CDR3 bases: TGTGCCAGCAGCTTACCCAGCGGGGCCTCAGATACGCAGTATTTT. This translates into CASSLPSGASDTQYF.

The chain employs TRBV18 and TRBJ1-2, with 7 positions matching TRBD1. V was clipped by 3 bases and J by 3 bases; unmatched bases: 10. The CDR3 has 16 residues. CDR1 and CDR2 (germline): KGHSH, LQKENI. CDR3 DNA: TGTGCCAGCTCACCGCTGCCCGACAGGGCCGACTATGGCTACACCTTC. Residues: CASSPLPDRADYGYTF.

V gene TRBV4-2 combines with J gene TRBJ2-7, with a possible D match to TRBD2 (7 bases). CDR3 length: 13 amino acids. V was clipped by 4 bases and J by 9 bases, with 16 bases between them. Germline-derived CDR1 and CDR2 are LGHNA and YNFKEQ. CDR3 in amino acids: CASSLAGAGAQYF. The DNA of the CDR3 is TGTGCCAGCAGCCTCGCGGGGGCGGGTGCGCAGTACTTC.

This clone was picked up one time. The J gene is TRBJ2-7, the V gene TRBV9; D possibly corresponds to TRBD1 (5 bases). Trimming stripped 0 bases from V and 0 bases from J, with 7 bases between. CDR3 length: 14 amino acids. Germline values: CDR1 SGDLS, CDR2 YYNGEE. The CDR3 protein is CASSVDRSSYEQYF. The CDR3 bases are TGTGCCAGCAGCGTAGACAGGAGCTCCTACGAGCAGTACTTC.

This clone was observed once. The chain recombines TRBV19 with TRBJ1-4; D unclear. The V gene's germline CDR1 is LNHDA and CDR2 SQIVND (reference sequence). V lost 3 bases to trimming and J lost 5 bases, with 16 bases between them. The CDR3 totals 16 residues. The CDR3: CASSMNRYPPNEKLFF. The DNA for the CDR3 is TGTGCCAGTAGTATGAACAGATATCCCCCAAATGAAAAACTGTTTTTT.

V and J are TRBV29-1 and TRBJ2-3; 8 bases map to TRBD2. Germline-derived CDR1 and CDR2 are SQVTM and ANQGSEA. V lost 2 bases and J lost 2; bases outside the gene matches: 12. CDR3 length: 17 amino acids. The CDR3 nucleotides read TGCAGCGTTGAATCTGGGTTTCCGGGGGGGAACACAGATACGCAGTATTTT. This gives the protein CSVESGFPGGNTDTQYF.

The V gene is TRBV10-3, the J gene TRBJ2-7; 11 nucleotides agree with TRBD2. Germline trimming cut 11 bases from V and 3 bases from J; bases unmatched to any gene: 6. The CDR3 extends over 13 amino acids. CDR1 is ENHRY, CDR2 SYGVKD, per germline. The CDR3 reads CASRLAGNYEQYF. The CDR3 DNA reads TGTGCCTCCCGACTAGCGGGAAACTACGAGCAGTACTTC.

The V call is TRBV5-4, the J call TRBJ2-1; 8 nucleotides line up with TRBD2. The CDR3 covers 15 residues. V trimming: 0 bases; J trimming: 8 bases; junction bases outside the gene matches: 7. CDR1 and CDR2 (germline): SGHNT, YYREEE (reference sequence). DNA of the CDR3: TGTGCCAGCAGCTTGGTGCCTTTGCGGGAGGATGAGCAGTTCTTC. It translates to CASSLVPLREDEQFF.

The J gene is TRBJ2-1, the V gene TRBV5-1, with D perhaps TRBD1 (6 bases). Trimming stripped 2 bases from V and 5 bases from J, with 11 bases between. Germline CDR1 SGHRS, CDR2 YFSETQ. CDR3 length: 14 amino acids. CDR3 sequence (DNA): TGCGCCAGCAGCTTCAGGGGTTTGCACAATGAGCAGTTCTTC. As protein: CASSFRGLHNEQFF.

V is TRBV6-1 and J is TRBJ1-5; the match to TRBD1 covers 8 bases. This CDR3 spans 16 amino acids. With V trimmed by 1 base and J by 4 bases, 6 bases remained unmatched. The germline V gene has CDR1 MNHNS and CDR2 SASEGT. CDR3 sequence reads: CASSEDAGGINQPQHF. CDR3 DNA: TGTGCCAGCAGTGAAGACGCAGGGGGCATTAATCAGCCCCAGCATTTT.

The V call is TRBV5-6, the J call TRBJ2-5; TRBD2 is a possible D gene (6 bases). The CDR3 sequence is 14 residues long. CDR1 and CDR2 from the germline V gene are SGHDT and YYEEEE. The V gene lost 4 bases and the J gene lost 0 bases, with 10 bases spanning the gap. CDR3 in DNA: TGTGCCAGCAGCCTCCGGGACTACCAAGAGACCCAGTACTTC. Its protein is CASSLRDYQETQYF.

J is TRBJ2-7 and V is TRBV4-1, with 10 bases fitting TRBD1. This CDR3 spans 15 amino acids. The junction had 7 bases not matched to a gene; V was cut back by 3 bases and J by 5 bases. In germline, CDR1 is MGHRA, CDR2 YSYEKL. CDR3 sequence reads: CASSQNPGTGDEQYF. The CDR3 coding sequence is TGCGCCAGCAGCCAGAATCCCGGGACAGGGGACGAGCAGTACTTC.

The rearrangement links TRBV29-1 to TRBJ2-5, with a weak D call TRBD2 (6 bases). Germline CDR1 is SQVTM and CDR2 is ANQGSEA. The length of the CDR3 is 15 residues. The V end was cut by 6 bases, the J end by 8 bases, with 25 bases between. The DNA for the CDR3 is TGCAGCGTACCCCCGGAAGCTCCTCGGGGAGGAACCCAGTACTTC. Translating gives CSVPPEAPRGGTQYF.

The V and J genes are TRBV27 and TRBJ2-1, with D tentatively TRBD2 (7 bases). CDR3 length: 14 amino acids. The V gene's germline CDR1 is MNHEY and CDR2 SMNVEV (reference sequence). V lost 6 bases to trimming and J lost 3 bases, with 12 bases between them. Written as DNA, the CDR3 is TGTGCCAGCAGCCGCGGGGGCATCTACAATGAGCAGTTCTTC. Protein: CASSRGGIYNEQFF.

The V and J genes are TRBV6-4 and TRBJ2-3; 11 bases line up with TRBD1. Germline loops: CDR1 MRHNA, CDR2 SNTAGT. The CDR3 loop spans 15 amino acids. V dropped 6 bases and J dropped 2; count of bases not matched to a gene: 4. The CDR3 loop is CASSTGQGATDTQYF. The CDR3 bases are TGTGCCAGCAGCACTGGACAGGGGGCCACAGATACGCAGTATTTT.

V usage is TRBV19 and J usage is TRBJ2-3, with TRBD1 matching 9 bases. This CDR3 has 17 amino acids. Looked up from germline, CDR1 is LNHDA and CDR2 is SQIVND (reference sequence). Germline trimming cut 5 bases from V and 4 bases from J; bases unmatched to any gene: 13. CDR3 sequence reads: CASSFPLPGQGSDTQYF. CDR3 sequence (DNA): TGTGCCAGTAGTTTTCCCTTGCCGGGACAGGGATCAGATACGCAGTATTTT.

The CDR3 DNA follows: TGTGCCAGCAGTAGCCGGACAGGGGTCTACGAGCAGTACTTC. The encoded protein is CASSSRTGVYEQYF. This chain links TRBV27 with TRBJ2-7, with 9 bases lining up with TRBD1. The CDR3 runs 14 residues. V shed 5 bases, J shed 3 bases, and the junction held 5 bases outside the gene matches. Germline V gene lookup returns CDR1 MNHEY and CDR2 SMNVEV (reference sequence).

The J gene is TRBJ1-1, the V gene TRBV4-1; D gene unclear. This CDR3 is 15 amino acids long. Germline CDR1 MGHRA, CDR2 YSYEKL. V was pared by 0 bases and J by 8 bases, with 16 bases between. CDR3 protein: CASSQDWPVVPEAFF. As DNA, the CDR3 is TGCGCCAGCAGCCAAGATTGGCCCGTGGTCCCCGAAGCTTTCTTT.

This clone was observed once. The V and J genes are TRBV28 and TRBJ2-7, with 10 bases identical to TRBD1. Per germline, CDR1 MDHEN and CDR2 SYDVKM. J lost 3 bases, V lost 8 bases, and 13 bases had no gene match. This CDR3 has 16 residues. DNA for the CDR3: TGTGCCAGCCGGGGGACAGGGGTTCAGGTGGGCTACGAGCAGTACTTC. It specifies CASRGTGVQVGYEQYF. Looking up the rest from reference TRBV28 and TRBJ2-7 gives the full variable domain: DVKVTQSSRYLVKRTGEKVFLECVQDMDHENMFWYRQDPGLGLRLIYFSYDVKMKEKGDIPEGYSVSREKKERFSLILESASTNQTSMYLCASRGTGVQVGYEQYFGPGTRLTVT.